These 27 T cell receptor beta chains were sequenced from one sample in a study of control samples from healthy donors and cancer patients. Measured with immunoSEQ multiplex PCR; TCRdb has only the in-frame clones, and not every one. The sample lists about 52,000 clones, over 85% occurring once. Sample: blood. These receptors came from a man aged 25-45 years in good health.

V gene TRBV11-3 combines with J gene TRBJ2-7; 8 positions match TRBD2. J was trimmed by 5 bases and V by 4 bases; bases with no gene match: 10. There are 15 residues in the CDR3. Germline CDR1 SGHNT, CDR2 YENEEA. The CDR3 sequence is CASSSLAGRSHEQYF. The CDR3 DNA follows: TGTGCCAGCAGCTCATTAGCGGGAAGGTCCCACGAGCAGTACTTC.

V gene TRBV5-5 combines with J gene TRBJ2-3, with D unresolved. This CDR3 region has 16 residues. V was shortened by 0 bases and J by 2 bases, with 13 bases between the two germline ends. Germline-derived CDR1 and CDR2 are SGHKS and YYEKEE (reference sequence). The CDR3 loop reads CASSLGPGPNTDTQYF. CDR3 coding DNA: TGTGCCAGCAGCTTGGGGCCAGGACCCAACACAGATACGCAGTATTTT.

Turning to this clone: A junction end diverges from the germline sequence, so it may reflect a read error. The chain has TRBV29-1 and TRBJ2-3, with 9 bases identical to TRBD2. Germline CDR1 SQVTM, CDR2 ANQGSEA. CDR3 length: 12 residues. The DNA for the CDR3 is TGCAGCGTTGAGATGGGCGGGAGGGCCCTGAAGTTT. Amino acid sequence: CSVEMGGRALKF.

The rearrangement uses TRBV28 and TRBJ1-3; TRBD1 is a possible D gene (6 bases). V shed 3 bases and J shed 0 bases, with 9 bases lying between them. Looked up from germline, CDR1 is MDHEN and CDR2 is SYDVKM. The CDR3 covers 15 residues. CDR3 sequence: CASSFQGSSGNTIYF. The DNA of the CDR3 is TGTGCCAGCAGTTTTCAGGGGAGCTCTGGAAACACCATATATTTT.

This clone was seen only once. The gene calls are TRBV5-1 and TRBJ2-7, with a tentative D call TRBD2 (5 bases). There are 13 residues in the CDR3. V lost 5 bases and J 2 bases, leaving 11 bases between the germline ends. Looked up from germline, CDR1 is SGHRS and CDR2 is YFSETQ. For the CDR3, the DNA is TGCGCCAGCAGTGCGGGCGGTACCTACGAGCAGTACTTC. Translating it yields CASSAGGTYEQYF.

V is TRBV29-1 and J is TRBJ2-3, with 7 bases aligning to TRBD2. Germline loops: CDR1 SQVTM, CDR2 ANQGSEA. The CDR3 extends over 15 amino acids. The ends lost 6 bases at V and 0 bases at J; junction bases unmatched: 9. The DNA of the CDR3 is TGCAGCGTCCGAACCGGGACTACTAGCACAGATACGCAGTATTTT. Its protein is CSVRTGTTSTDTQYF.

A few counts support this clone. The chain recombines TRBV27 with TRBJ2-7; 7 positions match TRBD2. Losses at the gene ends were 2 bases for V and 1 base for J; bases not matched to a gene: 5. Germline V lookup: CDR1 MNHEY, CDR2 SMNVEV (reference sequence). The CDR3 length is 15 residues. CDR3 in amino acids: CASSLVGLLSYEQYF. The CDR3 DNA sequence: TGTGCCAGCAGTTTAGTGGGACTACTATCCTACGAGCAGTACTTC.

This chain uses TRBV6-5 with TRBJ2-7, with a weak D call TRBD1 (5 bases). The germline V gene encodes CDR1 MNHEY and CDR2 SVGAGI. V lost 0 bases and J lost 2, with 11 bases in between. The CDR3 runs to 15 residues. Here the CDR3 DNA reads TGTGCCAGCAGTTACTCAAGGGGTTTACCCTACGAGCAGTACTTC. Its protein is CASSYSRGLPYEQYF.

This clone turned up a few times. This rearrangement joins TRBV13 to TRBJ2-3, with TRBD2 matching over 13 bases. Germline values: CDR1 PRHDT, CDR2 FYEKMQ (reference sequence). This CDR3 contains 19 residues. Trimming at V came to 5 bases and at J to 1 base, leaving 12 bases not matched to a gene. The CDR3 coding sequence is TGTGCCAGCAGCCAAGGGACTAGCGGGACCGGGCTCCGCACAGATACGCAGTATTTT. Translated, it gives CASSQGTSGTGLRTDTQYF.

CDR3 in amino acids: CASSLSPGSGVGEQYF. CDR3 nucleotides: TGTGCCAGCAGCTTAAGCCCCGGAAGCGGGGTAGGCGAGCAGTACTTC. J is TRBJ2-7 and V is TRBV7-6; TRBD2 aligns across 7 bases. The CDR3 has 16 amino acids. Trimming took 2 bases from V and 6 from J; bases not matched to a gene: 13. Germline V gene lookup returns CDR1 SGHVS and CDR2 FNYEAQ.

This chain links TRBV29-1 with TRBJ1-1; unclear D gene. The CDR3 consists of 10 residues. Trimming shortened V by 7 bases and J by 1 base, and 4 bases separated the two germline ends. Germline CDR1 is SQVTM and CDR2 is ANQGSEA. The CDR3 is CSAGNTEAFF. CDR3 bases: TGCAGCGCAGGGAACACTGAAGCTTTCTTT. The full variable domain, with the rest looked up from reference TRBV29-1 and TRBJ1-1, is SAVISQKPSRDICQRGTSLTIQCQVDSQVTMMFWYRQQPGQSLTLIATANQGSEATYESGFVIDKFPISRPNLTFSTLTVSNMSPEDSSIYLCSAGNTEAFFGQGTRLTVV.

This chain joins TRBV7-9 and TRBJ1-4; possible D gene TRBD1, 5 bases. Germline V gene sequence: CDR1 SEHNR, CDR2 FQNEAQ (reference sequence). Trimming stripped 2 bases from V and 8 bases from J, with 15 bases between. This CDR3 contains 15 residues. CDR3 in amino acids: CASSLMAGLREKLFF. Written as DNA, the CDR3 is TGTGCCAGCAGCTTAATGGCAGGGCTTAGGGAAAAACTGTTTTTT.

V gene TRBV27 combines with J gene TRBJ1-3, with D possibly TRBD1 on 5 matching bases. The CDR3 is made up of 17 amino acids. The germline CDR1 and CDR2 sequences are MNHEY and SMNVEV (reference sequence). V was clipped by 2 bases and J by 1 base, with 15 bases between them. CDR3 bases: TGTGCCAGCAGTTTACCCCTAGACCGGACATCTGGAAACACCATATATTTT. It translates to CASSLPLDRTSGNTIYF.

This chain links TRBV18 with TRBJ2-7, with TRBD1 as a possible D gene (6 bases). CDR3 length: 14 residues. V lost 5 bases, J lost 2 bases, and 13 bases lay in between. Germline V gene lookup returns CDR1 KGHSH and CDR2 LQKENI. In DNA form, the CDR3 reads TGTGCCAGCTCAGCTAGGACAGATACCTACGAGCAGTACTTC. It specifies CASSARTDTYEQYF.

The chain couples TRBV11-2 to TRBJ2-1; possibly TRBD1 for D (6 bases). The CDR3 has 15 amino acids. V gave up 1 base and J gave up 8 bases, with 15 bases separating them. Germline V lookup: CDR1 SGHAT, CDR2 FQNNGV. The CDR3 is CASSLGRGQSDEQFF. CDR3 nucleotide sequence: TGTGCCAGCAGCTTAGGCCGCGGACAGAGCGATGAGCAGTTCTTC.

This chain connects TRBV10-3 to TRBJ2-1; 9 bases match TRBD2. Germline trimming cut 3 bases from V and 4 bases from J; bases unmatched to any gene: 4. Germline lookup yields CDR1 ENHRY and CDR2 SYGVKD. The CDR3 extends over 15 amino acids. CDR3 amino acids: CAISDVLAGYNEQFF. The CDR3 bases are TGTGCCATCAGTGATGTCCTAGCGGGATACAATGAGCAGTTCTTC.

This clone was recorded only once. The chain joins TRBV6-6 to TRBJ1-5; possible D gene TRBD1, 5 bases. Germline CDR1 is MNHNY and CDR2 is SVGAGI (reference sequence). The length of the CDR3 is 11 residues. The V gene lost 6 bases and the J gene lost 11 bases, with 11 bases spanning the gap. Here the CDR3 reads CASSQGLTQHF. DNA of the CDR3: TGTGCCAGCAGCCAGGGTCTAACCCAGCATTTT.

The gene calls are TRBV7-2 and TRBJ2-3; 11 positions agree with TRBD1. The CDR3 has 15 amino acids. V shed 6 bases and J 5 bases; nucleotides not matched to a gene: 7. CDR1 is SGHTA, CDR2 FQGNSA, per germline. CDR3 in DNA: TGTGCCAGCAGGGCTCCGGGACAGGGGGTAGATACGCAGTATTTT. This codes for CASRAPGQGVDTQYF. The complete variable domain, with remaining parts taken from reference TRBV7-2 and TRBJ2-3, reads GAGVSQSPSNKVTEKGKDVELRCDPISGHTALYWYRQSLGQGLEFLIYFQGNSAPDKSGLPSDRFSAERTGGSVSTLTIQRTQQEDSAVYLCASRAPGQGVDTQYFGPGTRLTVL.

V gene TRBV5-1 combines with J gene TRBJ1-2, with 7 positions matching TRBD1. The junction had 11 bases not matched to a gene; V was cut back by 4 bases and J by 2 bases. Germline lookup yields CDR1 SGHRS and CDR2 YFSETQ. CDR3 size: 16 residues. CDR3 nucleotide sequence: TGCGCCAGCAGCGGTGGTAGAGGGGGCCAAAACTATGGCTACACCTTC. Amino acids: CASSGGRGGQNYGYTF.

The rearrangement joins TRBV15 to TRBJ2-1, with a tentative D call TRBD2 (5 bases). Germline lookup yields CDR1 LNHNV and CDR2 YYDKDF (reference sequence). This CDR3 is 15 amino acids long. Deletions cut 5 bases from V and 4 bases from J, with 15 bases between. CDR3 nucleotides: TGTGCCACCAGCCCAACTAGGTGGGAATACAATGAGCAGTTCTTC. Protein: CATSPTRWEYNEQFF.

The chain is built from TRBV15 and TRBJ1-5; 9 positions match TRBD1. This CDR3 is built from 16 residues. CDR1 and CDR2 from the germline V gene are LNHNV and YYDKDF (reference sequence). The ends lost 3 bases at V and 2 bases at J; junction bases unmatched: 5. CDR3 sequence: CATSSRDRAGNQPQHF. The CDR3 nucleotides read TGTGCCACCAGCAGCCGGGACAGGGCGGGCAATCAGCCCCAGCATTTT.

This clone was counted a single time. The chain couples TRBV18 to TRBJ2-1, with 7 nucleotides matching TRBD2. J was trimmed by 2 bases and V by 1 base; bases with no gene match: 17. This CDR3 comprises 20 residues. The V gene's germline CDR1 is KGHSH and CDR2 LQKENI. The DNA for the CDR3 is TGTGCCAGCTCACCACGAGCGGGATCCTCTGCGGGTTCAACCTACAATGAGCAGTTCTTC. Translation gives CASSPRAGSSAGSTYNEQFF.

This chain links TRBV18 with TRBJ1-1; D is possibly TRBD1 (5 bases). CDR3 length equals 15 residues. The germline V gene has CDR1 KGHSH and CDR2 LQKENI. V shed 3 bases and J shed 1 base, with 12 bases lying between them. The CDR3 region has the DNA TGTGCCAGCTCACCGTGGCGGGGGGAGAACACTGAAGCTTTCTTT. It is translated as CASSPWRGENTEAFF. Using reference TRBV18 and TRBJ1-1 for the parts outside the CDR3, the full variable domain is NAGVMQNPRHLVRRRGQEARLRCSPMKGHSHVYWYRQLPEEGLKFMVYLQKENIIDESGMPKERFSAEFPKEGPSILRIQQVVRGDSAAYFCASSPWRGENTEAFFGQGTRLTVV.

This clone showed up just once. The CDR3 is CASSLKVYGETQYF. The CDR3 DNA sequence: TGTGCCAGCAGCTTAAAGGTCTACGGGGAGACCCAGTACTTC. This chain links TRBV11-1 with TRBJ2-5; D is undetermined. V was trimmed by 2 bases and J by 5 bases, leaving 12 bases between them. The CDR3 contains 14 residues. Germline lookup yields CDR1 SGHAT and CDR2 FQDESV (reference sequence).

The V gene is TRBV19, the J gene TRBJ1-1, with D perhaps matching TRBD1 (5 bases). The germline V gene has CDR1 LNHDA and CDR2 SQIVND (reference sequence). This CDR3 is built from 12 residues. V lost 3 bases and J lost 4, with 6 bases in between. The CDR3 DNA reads TGTGCCAGTAGTATGGGGGGCACTGAAGCTTTCTTT. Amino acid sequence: CASSMGGTEAFF.

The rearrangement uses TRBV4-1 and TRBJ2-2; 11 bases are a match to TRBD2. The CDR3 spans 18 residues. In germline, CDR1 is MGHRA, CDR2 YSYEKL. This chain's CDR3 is CPTPQLGTSGANTGELFF. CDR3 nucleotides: TGCCCCACCCCCCAACTCGGGACTAGCGGCGCGAACACCGGGGAGCTGTTTTTT.

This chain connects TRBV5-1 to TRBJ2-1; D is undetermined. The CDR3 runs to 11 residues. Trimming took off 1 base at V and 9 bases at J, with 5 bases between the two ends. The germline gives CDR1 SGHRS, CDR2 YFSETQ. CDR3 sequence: CASSLMSEQFF. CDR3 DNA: TGCGCCAGCAGCTTGATGAGTGAGCAGTTCTTC.